This T cell receptor beta chain came from a study of T cells in Graves' hyperthyroidism and ophthalmopathy. Study-wide background: At the time of initial diagnosis and before any treatment, peripheral blood was collected.

The table lists this clonotype with many counts. Its antigen is undetermined. No ophthalmopathy progression within 18 months constituted stable Graves' hyperthyroidism. Patients were aged 18 to 65, had disease duration under 2 months, and had newly diagnosed hyperthyroidism. The CDR3 is 19 residues long. The germline CDR1 and CDR2 sequences are LGHDT and YNNKEL (reference sequence). With V trimmed by 0 bases and J by 1 base, 8 bases remained unmatched. Amplified TCR beta CDR3 regions came from RNA transcripts. First-round RT-PCR targeting the TCR CDR3 was performed with the HTBI primer set. TCRdb re-derived calls from the multiplex PCR reads in MiXCR, one entry per CDR3 protein. The top ten clones hold more than 11% of a sample with over 500,000 distinct CDR3 sequences, around 13% of them seen once. Study-level findings and limits: Blood shared most expanded thyroid clonotypes above 0.001.

The source material was blood. This receptor was obtained from a woman aged 40-49 years with Graves' hyperthyroidism. The chain carries TRBV3-1 and TRBJ2-1; 11 bases line up with TRBD2. This CDR3 is CASSQDRPLAGGSYNEQFF. For the CDR3, the DNA is TGTGCCAGCAGCCAAGATCGTCCTCTAGCGGGAGGTTCCTACAATGAGCAGTTCTTC.